This T cell receptor beta chain was captured in a study of blood T cell repertoires in COVID-19. The overall study: Italy, Spain and the United States were the sources of the convalescent and acute COVID-19 samples. PBMCs, B-cell-depleted T cells, or T cells were the source of the cDNA or gDNA that made up the material.

Measured with immunoSEQ multiplex PCR; TCRdb has only the in-frame clones, and not every one. Of about 46,000 clones in the sample, about 87% were seen once. The source of this sequence is a man aged 45-60 years with acute or convalescent COVID-19. Sequencing input: peripheral blood.

CDR3 loop: CASSFPPGQRETEAFF. The CDR3 DNA follows: TGTGCCAGCAGCTTCCCCCCTGGACAGAGGGAAACTGAAGCTTTCTTT. This chain links TRBV7-9 with TRBJ1-1, with D possibly being TRBD1 (6 bases). The CDR3 loop spans 16 amino acids. Germline V gives CDR1 SEHNR, CDR2 FQNEAQ (reference sequence). The V end lost 3 bases, the J end lost 5 bases, and 19 bases lay between the germline ends.